Listed below are T cell receptor beta chains from one sample, sequenced in a study of CD8 T cells in ankylosing spondylitis. In TCRdb, the 5' RACE reads were re-called with MiXCR into one record per CDR3 protein. The profile shows some 71,000 distinct CDR3 sequences, 5.3% of them singletons. The sequenced sample consisted of blood, either unsorted or a sorted T cell fraction (not recorded which). Source of these receptors: a male donor with ankylosing spondylitis or in good health (not recorded which). Each CDR3 is given with its conserved first and last residue. The listing skips clone size in some rows; elsewhere it reads once, few, many or a size class.

CDR3: CASSTRDHPTNEQFF; J: TRBJ2-1; V: TRBV13; size: many
CDR3: CASTRAENYEQYF; J: TRBJ2-7; V: TRBV2; size: few
CDR3: CASTGQGLETQYF; J: TRBJ2-5; V: TRBV28; size: NA
CDR3: CASSIGPTAGNTIYF; J: TRBJ1-3; V: TRBV6-1; size: many
CDR3: CASSPSPATRPDTQYF; J: TRBJ2-3; V: TRBV14; size: many
CDR3: CASSLVLASNTGELFF; J: TRBJ2-2; V: TRBV7-2; size: many
CDR3: CASGPYNEQFF; J: TRBJ2-1; V: TRBV9; size: many
CDR3: CSASRGGHTEAFF; J: TRBJ1-1; V: TRBV20-1; size: many
CDR3: CASSLTPSGLAYEQYF; J: TRBJ2-7; V: TRBV7-6; size: medium-sized
CDR3: CASSPDILNTGELFF; J: TRBJ2-2; V: TRBV2; size: NA
CDR3: CSVEGTGPNQPQHF; J: TRBJ1-5; V: TRBV29-1; size: many
CDR3: CASTGDLNQPQHF; J: TRBJ1-5; V: TRBV5-1; size: many
CDR3: CASSSNSGQANTGELFF; J: TRBJ2-2; V: TRBV18; size: many
CDR3: CASSQQGNNQPQHF; J: TRBJ1-5; V: TRBV18; size: many
CDR3: CASSTYWDSIKDYEQYF; J: TRBJ2-7; V: TRBV21-1; size: many
CDR3: CASSFDSSNEKLFF; J: TRBJ1-4; V: TRBV7-9; size: many
CDR3: CASSERGAGNQPQHF; J: TRBJ1-5; V: TRBV10-1; size: many
CDR3: CATSDFGNQPQHF; J: TRBJ1-5; V: TRBV24-1; size: many
CDR3: CASSPPWRRYETQYF; J: TRBJ2-5; V: TRBV28; size: many
CDR3: CATTGGNVNTEAFF; J: TRBJ1-1; V: TRBV10-3; size: NA
CDR3: CSARAGSSYEQYF; J: TRBJ2-7; V: TRBV20-1; size: many
CDR3: CASSVTGGETQYF; J: TRBJ2-5; V: TRBV7-3; size: many
CDR3: CASCQERQVSYNEQFF; J: TRBJ2-1; V: TRBV3-1; size: few
CDR3: CASSQVTSVGEQFF; J: TRBJ2-1; V: TRBV3-1; size: many
CDR3: CSAQIPGTENTEAFF; J: TRBJ1-1; V: TRBV20-1; size: many
CDR3: CASSKSGSQETQYF; J: TRBJ2-5; V: TRBV12-3/TRBV12-4; size: many
CDR3: CASRKANYQETQYF; J: TRBJ2-5; V: TRBV27; size: many
CDR3: CSGTGHWNTGELFF; J: TRBJ2-2; V: TRBV20-1; size: many
CDR3: CANKTPGREQYF; J: TRBJ2-3; V: TRBV28; size: NA
CDR3: CASSYSNSPLHF; J: TRBJ1-6; V: TRBV6-5; size: many
CDR3: CASTPGVGANPEAFF; J: TRBJ1-1; V: TRBV12-3/TRBV12-4; size: many
CDR3: CASSSGTHENGYTF; J: TRBJ1-2; V: TRBV7-2; size: many
CDR3: CASSLPQGSEQYF; J: TRBJ2-7; V: TRBV5-1; size: many
CDR3: CASSPGPNYEQYF; J: TRBJ2-7; V: TRBV7-3; size: many
CDR3: CASSVGPTDTQYF; J: TRBJ2-3; V: TRBV9; size: many
CDR3: CASSYAPGQDSPLHF; J: TRBJ1-6; V: TRBV6-6; size: many
CDR3: CASRWDTNEKLFF; J: TRBJ1-4; V: TRBV12-3/TRBV12-4; size: many
CDR3: CASSFMRTEAFF; J: TRBJ1-1; V: TRBV12-3/TRBV12-4; size: medium-sized
CDR3: CASSPQGNFNQPQHF; J: TRBJ1-5; V: TRBV14; size: many
CDR3: CASSQDSRVIHAGELFF; J: TRBJ2-2; V: TRBV4-1; size: many
CDR3: CATTADTGELFF; J: TRBJ2-2; V: TRBV24-1; size: many
CDR3: CASRSRSRSGHYEQYF; J: TRBJ2-7; V: TRBV12-3/TRBV12-4; size: many
CDR3: CASSRQYNEQFF; J: TRBJ2-1; V: TRBV6-2/TRBV6-3; size: many
CDR3: CASSQSPGQGNEQFF; J: TRBJ2-1; V: TRBV4-3; size: many
CDR3: CASSTPTGGFGEKLFF; J: TRBJ1-4; V: TRBV19; size: many
CDR3: CSVCGSTGTDKNIQYF; J: TRBJ2-4; V: TRBV29-1; size: many
CDR3: CASPPDSFGRALAEAFF; J: TRBJ1-1; V: TRBV28; size: NA
CDR3: CSAPARPSFEQYF; J: TRBJ2-7; V: TRBV20-1; size: many
CDR3: CASTFLSTGKGGYTF; J: TRBJ1-2; V: TRBV6-5; size: medium-sized
CDR3: CASSQDRENQPQHF; J: TRBJ1-5; V: TRBV2; size: many
CDR3: CASSLYRGSDIQYF; J: TRBJ2-4; V: TRBV5-1; size: many
CDR3: CASSPGTHYGYTF; J: TRBJ1-2; V: TRBV6-2/TRBV6-3; size: many
CDR3: CRAGKNTGELFF; J: TRBJ2-2; V: TRBV20-1; size: many
CDR3: CASSLRDYQSSYNSPLHF; J: TRBJ1-6; V: TRBV28; size: many
CDR3: CASSLAAGLVSTDTQYF; J: TRBJ2-3; V: TRBV7-2; size: few
CDR3: CASSFDRGRSEAFF; J: TRBJ1-1; V: TRBV7-2; size: many
CDR3: CSATHGTGISNQPQHF; J: TRBJ1-5; V: TRBV20-1; size: many